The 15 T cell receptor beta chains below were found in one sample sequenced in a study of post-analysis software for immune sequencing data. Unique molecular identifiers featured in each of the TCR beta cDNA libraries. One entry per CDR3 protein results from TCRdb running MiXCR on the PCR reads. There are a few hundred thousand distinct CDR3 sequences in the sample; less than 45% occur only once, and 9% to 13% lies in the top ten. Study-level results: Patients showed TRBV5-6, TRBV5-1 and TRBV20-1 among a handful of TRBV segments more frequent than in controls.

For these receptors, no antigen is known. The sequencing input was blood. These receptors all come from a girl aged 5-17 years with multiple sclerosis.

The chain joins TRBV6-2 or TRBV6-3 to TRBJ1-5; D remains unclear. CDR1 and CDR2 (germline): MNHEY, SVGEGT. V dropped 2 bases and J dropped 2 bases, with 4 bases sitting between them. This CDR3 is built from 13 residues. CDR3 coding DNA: TGTGCCAGCAGTTACAGGGGCAATCAGCCCCAGCATTTT. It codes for CASSYRGNQPQHF.

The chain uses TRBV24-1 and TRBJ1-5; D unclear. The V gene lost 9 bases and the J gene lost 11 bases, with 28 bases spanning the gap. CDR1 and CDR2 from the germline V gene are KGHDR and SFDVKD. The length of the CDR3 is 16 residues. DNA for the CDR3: TGTGCCACCGTTAACTCAAAGTGCCCAATTCCCTTAGCCCAGCATTTT. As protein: CATVNSKCPIPLAQHF.

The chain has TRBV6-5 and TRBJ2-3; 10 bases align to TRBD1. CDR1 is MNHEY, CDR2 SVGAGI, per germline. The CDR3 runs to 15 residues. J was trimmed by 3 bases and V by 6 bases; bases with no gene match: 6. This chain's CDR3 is CASRPDRGLTDTQYF. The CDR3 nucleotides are TGTGCCAGCAGGCCCGACAGGGGGCTGACAGATACGCAGTATTTT.

The CDR3 coding sequence is TGTGCCAGCAGCGCCCGGGGTGGAGAAAAACTGTTTTTT. It yields the protein CASSARGGEKLFF. This sequence joins TRBV7-9 and TRBJ1-4; D unresolved. CDR1 SEHNR and CDR2 FQNEAQ come from the germline V gene (reference sequence). The CDR3 is made up of 13 amino acids. The germline V and J ends were trimmed by 5 bases and 8 bases, with 12 bases remaining between them.

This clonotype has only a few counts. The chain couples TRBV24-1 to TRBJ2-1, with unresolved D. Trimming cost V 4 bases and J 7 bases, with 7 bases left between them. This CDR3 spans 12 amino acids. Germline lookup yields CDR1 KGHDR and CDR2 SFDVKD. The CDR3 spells CATSDPWNEQFF. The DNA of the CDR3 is TGTGCCACCAGTGACCCCTGGAATGAGCAGTTCTTC.

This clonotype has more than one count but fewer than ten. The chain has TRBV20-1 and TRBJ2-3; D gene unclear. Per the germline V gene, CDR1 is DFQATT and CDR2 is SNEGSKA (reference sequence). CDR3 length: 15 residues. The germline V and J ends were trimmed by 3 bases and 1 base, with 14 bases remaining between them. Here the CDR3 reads CSARKVRVRTDTQYF. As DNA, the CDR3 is TGCAGTGCTAGGAAGGTCCGTGTACGCACAGATACGCAGTATTTT.

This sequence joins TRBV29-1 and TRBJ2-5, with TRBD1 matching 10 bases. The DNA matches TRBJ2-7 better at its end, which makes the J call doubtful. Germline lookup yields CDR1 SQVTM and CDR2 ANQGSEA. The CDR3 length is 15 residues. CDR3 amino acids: CSVEVRQGAHYEQYF. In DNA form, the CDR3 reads TGCAGCGTTGAAGTCAGACAGGGGGCCCACTACGAGCAGTACTTC.

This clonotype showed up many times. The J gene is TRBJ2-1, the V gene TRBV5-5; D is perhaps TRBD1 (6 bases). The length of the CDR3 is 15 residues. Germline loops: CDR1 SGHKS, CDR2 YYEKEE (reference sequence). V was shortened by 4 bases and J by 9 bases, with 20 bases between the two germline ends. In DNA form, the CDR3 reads TGTGCCAGCAGCCAGACACGACAGGTTTGGGGTGAGCAGTTCTTC. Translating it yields CASSQTRQVWGEQFF. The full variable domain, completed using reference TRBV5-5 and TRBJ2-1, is DAGVTQSPTHLIKTRGQQVTLRCSPISGHKSVSWYQQVLGQGPQFIFQYYEKEERGRGNFPDRFSARQFPNYSSELNVNALLLGDSALYLCASSQTRQVWGEQFFGPGTRLTVL.

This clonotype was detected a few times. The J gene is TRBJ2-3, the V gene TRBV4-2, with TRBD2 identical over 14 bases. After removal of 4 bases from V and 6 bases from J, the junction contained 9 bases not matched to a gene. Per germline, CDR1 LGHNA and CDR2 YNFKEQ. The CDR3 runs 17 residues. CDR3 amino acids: CASSRGTSGGAMDTQYF. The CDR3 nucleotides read TGTGCCAGCAGCCGAGGGACTAGCGGGGGCGCCATGGATACGCAGTATTTT.

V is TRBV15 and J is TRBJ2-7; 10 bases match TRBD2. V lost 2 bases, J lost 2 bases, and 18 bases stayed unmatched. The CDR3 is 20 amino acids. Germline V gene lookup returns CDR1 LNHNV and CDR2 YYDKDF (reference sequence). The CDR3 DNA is TGTGCCACCAGCAGAACCCGGCTAGCGGGAGATCCCACCTCGGCCTACGAGCAGTACTTC. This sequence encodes CATSRTRLAGDPTSAYEQYF.

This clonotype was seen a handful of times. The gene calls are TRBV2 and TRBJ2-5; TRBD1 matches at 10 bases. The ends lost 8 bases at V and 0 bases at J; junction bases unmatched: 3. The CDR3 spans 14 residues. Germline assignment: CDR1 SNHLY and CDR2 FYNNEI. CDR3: CASPGTGDQETQYF. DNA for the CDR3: TGTGCCAGCCCCGGGACAGGGGACCAAGAGACCCAGTACTTC. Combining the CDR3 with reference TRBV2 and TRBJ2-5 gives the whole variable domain EPEVTQTPSHQVTQMGQEVILRCVPISNHLYFYWYRQILGQKVEFLVSFYNNEISEKSEIFDDQFSVERPDGSNFTLKIRSTKLEDSAMYFCASPGTGDQETQYFGPGTRLLVL.

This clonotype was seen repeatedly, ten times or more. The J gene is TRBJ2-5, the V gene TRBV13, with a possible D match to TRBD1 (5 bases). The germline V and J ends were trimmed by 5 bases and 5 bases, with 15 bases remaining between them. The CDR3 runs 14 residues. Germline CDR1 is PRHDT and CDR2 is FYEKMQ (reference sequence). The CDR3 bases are TGTGCCAGCAGCGCTCAGCCTCCAGGGGAGACCCAGTACTTC. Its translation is CASSAQPPGETQYF.

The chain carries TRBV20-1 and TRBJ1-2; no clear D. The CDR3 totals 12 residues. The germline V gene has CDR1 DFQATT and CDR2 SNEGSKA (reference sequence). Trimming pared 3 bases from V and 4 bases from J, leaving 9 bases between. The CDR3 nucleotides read TGCAGTGCTAGGTCTGGGAGCTATGGCTACACCTTC. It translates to CSARSGSYGYTF.

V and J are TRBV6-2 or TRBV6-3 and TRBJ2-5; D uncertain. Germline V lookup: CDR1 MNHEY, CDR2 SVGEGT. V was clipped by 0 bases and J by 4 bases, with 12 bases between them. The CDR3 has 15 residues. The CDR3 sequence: CASSYSLGIGETQYF. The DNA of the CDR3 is TGTGCCAGCAGTTACTCGCTGGGGATTGGAGAGACCCAGTACTTC.

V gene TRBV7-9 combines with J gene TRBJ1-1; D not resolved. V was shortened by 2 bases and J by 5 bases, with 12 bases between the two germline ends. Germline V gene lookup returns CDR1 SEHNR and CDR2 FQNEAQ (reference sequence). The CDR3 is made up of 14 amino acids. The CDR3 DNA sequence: TGTGCCAGCAGCTTACCCGGAGTGGGGACTGAAGCTTTCTTT. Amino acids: CASSLPGVGTEAFF. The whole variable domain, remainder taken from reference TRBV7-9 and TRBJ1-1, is DTGVSQNPRHKITKRGQNVTFRCDPISEHNRLYWYRQTLGQGPEFLTYFQNEAQLEKSRLLSDRFSAERPKGSFSTLEIQRTEQGDSAMYLCASSLPGVGTEAFFGQGTRLTVV.